This T cell receptor beta chain derives from a study of T cells in Graves' hyperthyroidism and ophthalmopathy. Amplification targeted TCR beta CDR3 regions from RNA transcripts. RT-PCR in the first round (using the HTBI primer set) targeted the TCR CDR3. Each CDR3 protein gets one entry after TCRdb re-called the multiplex PCR reads with MiXCR. The repertoire holds around 520,000 distinct CDR3 sequences, with approximately 15% as singletons. This clonotype was detected many times. From germline, CDR1 is LNHDA and CDR2 SQIVND (reference sequence). The CDR3 sequence is 17 residues long. After removal of 3 bases from V and 3 bases from J, the junction contained 6 bases not matched to a gene. Stable Graves' hyperthyroidism meant no ophthalmopathy progression within 18 months. Patients were aged 18 to 65, had disease duration under 2 months, and had newly diagnosed hyperthyroidism. Exclusions: uncontrolled infection, other autoimmune disease, pregnancy, lactation. Source material for PBMCs was more than 7.5 ml fresh peripheral blood.

This rearrangement joins TRBV19 to TRBJ2-1, with 12 bases identical to TRBD2. Sample: blood. The origin of this receptor is a young woman with Graves' hyperthyroidism. CDR3 in DNA: TGTGCCAGTAGTATGTCCCTAGCGGGAGGGGACTACAATGAGCAGTTCTTC. This encodes CASSMSLAGGDYNEQFF.